This T cell receptor beta chain is from a study of blood T cell repertoires in COVID-19. Study context: Sources were T cells, B-cell-depleted T cells, or PBMCs; the material itself was cDNA or gDNA.

The CDR3 totals 14 residues. Germline CDR1 reads MNHEY; CDR2 reads SMNVEV (reference sequence). V was cut by 2 bases and J by 0 bases, with 8 bases left in between. In the original workflow: Nucleated cell number was recorded as an estimate derived from reference gene primer amplification. This table comes from immunoSEQ multiplex PCR, and its TCRdb copy is limited to in-frame clones, with some not included. For V, J and clone size, that table is used; D and trimming come from the DNA. The sample contains more than 45,000 clones, around nine tenths of which appear only once. The chain joins TRBV27 to TRBJ2-7; D possibly corresponds to TRBD1 (6 bases). This clonotype was sampled from a man aged 55 to 70 with active or convalescent COVID-19. The source material was peripheral blood. CDR3 sequence reads: CASSLQGLSYEQYF. DNA for the CDR3: TGTGCCAGCAGTTTACAGGGGCTCTCCTACGAGCAGTACTTC.